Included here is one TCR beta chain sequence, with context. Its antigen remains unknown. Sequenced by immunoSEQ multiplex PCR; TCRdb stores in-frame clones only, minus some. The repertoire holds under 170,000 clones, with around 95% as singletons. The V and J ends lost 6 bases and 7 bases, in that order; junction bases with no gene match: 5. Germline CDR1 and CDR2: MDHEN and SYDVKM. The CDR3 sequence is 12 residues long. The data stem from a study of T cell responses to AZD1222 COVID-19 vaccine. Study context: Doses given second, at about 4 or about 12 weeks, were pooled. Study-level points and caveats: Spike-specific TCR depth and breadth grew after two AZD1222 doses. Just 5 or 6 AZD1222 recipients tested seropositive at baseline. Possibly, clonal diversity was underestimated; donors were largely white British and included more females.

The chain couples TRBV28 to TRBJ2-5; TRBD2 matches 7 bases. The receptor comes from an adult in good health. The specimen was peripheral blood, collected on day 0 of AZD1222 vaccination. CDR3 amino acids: CASSQPGGTQYF. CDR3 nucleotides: TGTGCCAGCAGCCAACCGGGGGGGACCCAGTACTTC.